What follows are 17 T cell receptor beta chains derived from one specimen sequenced in a study of cytomegalovirus exposure and HLA in healthy donors. PCR used 60 Vbeta primers and 13 Jbeta primers. Profiling relied on immunoSEQ multiplex PCR, and the TCRdb table lists in-frame clones only, not all of them. The repertoire includes fewer than 250,000 clones, 70% to 90% of them detected once, and 2.5% to 3.5% sits in the top ten. The source material was PBMCs. Receptors originate from a man younger than 40 in good health and CMV-seronegative.

This chain connects TRBV28 to TRBJ1-5, with 8 positions matching TRBD1. The V gene's germline CDR1 is MDHEN and CDR2 SYDVKM. Trimming removed 11 bases from V and 2 bases from J; junction bases left unmatched: 8. The CDR3 extends over 14 amino acids. The CDR3 reads CAGTGTGRNQPQHF. CDR3 coding DNA: TGTGCCGGGACCGGGACAGGCCGCAATCAGCCCCAGCATTTT.

V usage is TRBV10-1 and J usage is TRBJ2-2, with D maybe TRBD2 (6 bases). The CDR3 is made up of 14 amino acids. CDR1 and CDR2 from the germline V gene are WNHNN and SYGVQD (reference sequence). V lost 4 bases and J lost 7, with 13 bases in between. This CDR3 reads CASSGDSSGGELFF. CDR3 coding DNA: TGCGCCAGCAGTGGGGACTCCTCGGGCGGGGAGCTGTTTTTT.

This chain connects TRBV13 to TRBJ2-4; 9 bases map to TRBD1. Germline-derived CDR1 and CDR2 are PRHDT and FYEKMQ (reference sequence). The trim removed 3 bases at V and 5 bases at J, leaving 5 bases unmatched. This CDR3 is 15 amino acids long. The CDR3 bases are TGTGCCAGCAGCTTCAGCCGGGACAGGGAAAACATTCAGTACTTC. Encoded protein: CASSFSRDRENIQYF.

The chain couples TRBV5-4 to TRBJ2-7, with 7 nucleotides matching TRBD1. V dropped 4 bases and J dropped 0; count of bases not matched to a gene: 4. The CDR3 length is 14 residues. Germline assignment: CDR1 SGHNT and CDR2 YYREEE (reference sequence). The CDR3 region is CASSMTGSSYEQYF. The CDR3 bases are TGTGCCAGCAGCATGACAGGGAGCTCCTACGAGCAGTACTTC. Together with reference TRBV5-4 and TRBJ2-7, the CDR3 gives the full variable domain: ETGVTQSPTHLIKTRGQQVTLRCSSQSGHNTVSWYQQALGQGPQFIFQYYREEENGRGNFPPRFSGLQFPNYSSELNVNALELDDSALYLCASSMTGSSYEQYFGPGTRLTVT.

The table lists this clone with a few counts. The chain couples TRBV6-5 to TRBJ2-6; D perhaps matches TRBD2 (5 bases). CDR1 and CDR2 (germline): MNHEY, SVGAGI. V was shortened by 10 bases and J by 3 bases, with 10 bases between the two germline ends. The CDR3 is made up of 13 amino acids. The CDR3 loop reads CAIEEDGANVLTF. For the CDR3, the DNA is TGTGCCATCGAGGAGGATGGGGCCAACGTCCTGACTTTC.

The rearrangement links TRBV4-3 to TRBJ1-3, with D maybe TRBD1 (5 bases). Germline V lookup: CDR1 LGHNA, CDR2 YSLEER. V was trimmed by 2 bases and J by 8 bases, leaving 10 bases between them. This CDR3 is built from 13 residues. For the CDR3, the DNA is TGCGCCAGCAGCCAATTCCAGGGCCACACCATATATTTT. This translates into CASSQFQGHTIYF.

The V call is TRBV27, the J call TRBJ2-7; possible D gene TRBD1, 7 bases. The CDR3 consists of 15 residues. Per germline, CDR1 MNHEY and CDR2 SMNVEV (reference sequence). V was cut by 6 bases and J by 6 bases, with 21 bases left in between. The CDR3 is CASSVSGGGGLEQYF. In DNA form, the CDR3 reads TGTGCCAGCAGCGTAAGTGGCGGAGGGGGCCTCGAGCAGTACTTC.

V usage is TRBV27 and J usage is TRBJ2-7, with TRBD1 identical over 9 bases. The CDR3 extends over 18 amino acids. V gave up 4 bases and J gave up 4 bases; unmatched junction bases: 17. The germline V gene has CDR1 MNHEY and CDR2 SMNVEV (reference sequence). The CDR3, as DNA: TGTGCCAGCAGTTCGACCCGAGGAACCGGGACAGGGTTGTACGAGCAGTACTTC. Its translation: CASSSTRGTGTGLYEQYF.

This rearrangement joins TRBV5-4 to TRBJ1-4; no definite D call. Between the trimmed V and J ends, which lost 0 bases and 4 bases, there was a span of 10 bases. The CDR3 runs to 15 residues. The germline CDR1 and CDR2 sequences are SGHNT and YYREEE (reference sequence). CDR3 sequence: CASSLEGGVNEKLFF. CDR3 coding DNA: TGTGCCAGCAGCTTGGAAGGAGGAGTTAATGAAAAACTGTTTTTT.

This clone has just a few counts. V usage is TRBV6-5 and J usage is TRBJ1-1, with 10 nucleotides matching TRBD1. Trimming cost V 4 bases and J 5 bases; bases outside gene matches: 4. In germline, CDR1 is MNHEY, CDR2 SVGAGI. The CDR3 has 14 amino acids. The CDR3 loop reads CASSSDRGLTEAFF. The CDR3 DNA reads as TGTGCCAGCAGTTCCGACAGGGGGCTTACTGAAGCTTTCTTT.

The V and J genes are TRBV19 and TRBJ1-3; TRBD1 matches at 9 bases. J gave up 3 bases and V 3 bases, and 12 bases lay outside the gene matches. From germline, CDR1 is LNHDA and CDR2 SQIVND (reference sequence). The CDR3 consists of 18 residues. The CDR3 here is CASSIMSSRDRVGNTIYF. The CDR3 DNA follows: TGTGCCAGTAGTATTATGTCCTCCCGGGACAGGGTTGGAAACACCATATATTTT.

The V and J genes are TRBV19 and TRBJ1-1; D not resolved. The CDR3 is 16 amino acids. The germline V and J ends were trimmed by 4 bases and 4 bases, with 19 bases remaining between them. Germline lookup yields CDR1 LNHDA and CDR2 SQIVND (reference sequence). In DNA form, the CDR3 reads TGTGCCAGTAGTACCGCGGGTGGGCATGATCCCACTGAAGCTTTCTTT. This gives the protein CASSTAGGHDPTEAFF.

This clone was observed once. The CDR3 DNA reads TGTGCCAGTACCCCGTCTGGGCAGTATAGAGAAGCTTTCTTT. Translated, it gives CASTPSGQYREAFF. The rearrangement uses TRBV19 and TRBJ1-1, with no clear D. This CDR3 has 14 residues. V lost 7 bases and J lost 8, with 20 bases in between. Germline V CDR1 and CDR2: LNHDA, SQIVND (reference sequence). Full variable domain (rest looked up from reference TRBV19 and TRBJ1-1): DGGITQSPKYLFRKEGQNVTLSCEQNLNHDAMYWYRQDPGQGLRLIYYSQIVNDFQKGDIAEGYSVSREKKESFPLTVTSAQKNPTAFYLCASTPSGQYREAFFGQGTRLTVV.

V usage is TRBV28 and J usage is TRBJ1-2, with D possibly matching TRBD1 (6 bases). In germline, CDR1 is MDHEN, CDR2 SYDVKM. Trimming removed 4 bases at V and 7 bases at J, with 10 bases between. The CDR3 consists of 12 residues. Written as DNA, the CDR3 is TGTGCCAGCAGTTCGGACAGCCGTGGCTACACCTTC. Residues: CASSSDSRGYTF.

V usage is TRBV28 and J usage is TRBJ2-3, with a possible D match to TRBD1 (6 bases). The germline V gene has CDR1 MDHEN and CDR2 SYDVKM. Deletions cut 5 bases from V and 8 bases from J, with 11 bases between. This CDR3 has 12 residues. The CDR3 DNA reads as TGTGCCAGCAGTGAAGGGGGTGGTACGCAGTATTTT. Its protein product is CASSEGGGTQYF.

The count of this clone is one. V usage is TRBV5-1 and J usage is TRBJ1-6; no firm D call. The V end lost 1 base, the J end lost 5 bases, and 7 bases lay between the germline ends. The CDR3 is made up of 14 amino acids. Germline assignment: CDR1 SGHRS and CDR2 YFSETQ. The chain's CDR3 is CASSLQQNNSPLHF. CDR3 sequence (DNA): TGCGCCAGCAGCTTGCAACAGAATAATTCACCCCTCCACTTT.

This rearrangement joins TRBV2 to TRBJ1-5, with TRBD1 as a possible D gene (6 bases). Trimming took off 5 bases at V and 1 base at J, with 9 bases between the two ends. The CDR3 has 14 amino acids. CDR1 and CDR2 (germline): SNHLY, FYNNEI. CDR3 DNA: TGTGCCAGCAGTACGACAGGCAGCAATCAGCCCCAGCATTTT. Translation: CASSTTGSNQPQHF.